Listed below are T cell receptor beta chains from one sample, sequenced in a study of response to subunit inactivated influenza vaccine. Using its own MiXCR run on the RT-PCR reads, TCRdb lists one record per CDR3 protein. The sample records approximately 250,000 distinct CDR3 sequences, more than 9% being singletons. The sample in question was non-naive T cells sorted from PBMCs, obtained 14 days before vaccination. These receptors all come from a man aged 45 to 65 who received an inactivated influenza vaccine. CDR3s include the opening cysteine and the closing phenylalanine or tryptophan. Fields, in order: clone size, V gene, J gene, CDR3 length, D gene, CDR3 DNA, CDR3 protein. D genes are given only for firm matches. Size is omitted from some rows. Given values are once, few, many or a class for expanded clones.

>-|TRBV4-3|TRBJ1-3|13|-
TGCGCCAGCAGCCAAGAGCGCGGAAACACCATATATTTT
CASSQERGNTIYF
>few|TRBV4-1|TRBJ2-3|15|-
TGCGCCAGCAGCCAAGATGGGCAGAATTTAGATACGCAGTATTTT
CASSQDGQNLDTQYF
>few|TRBV27|TRBJ2-7|14|-
TGTGCCAGCAGTTCAGGGATCCGAGGGTACGAGCAGTACTTC
CASSSGIRGYEQYF
>many|TRBV5-1|TRBJ1-4|14|-
TGCGCCAGCAGCTCTACTTCAACTAATGAAAAACTGTTTTTT
CASSSTSTNEKLFF
>few|TRBV6-5|TRBJ2-2|17|-
TGTGCCAGCAGTTACGGGCCCCCAGGGTCGAACACCGGGGAGCTGTTTTTT
CASSYGPPGSNTGELFF
>-|TRBV18|TRBJ2-2|14|-
TGTGCCAGCTCACCACAGAGGAACACCGGGGAGCTGTTTTTT
CASSPQRNTGELFF
>many|TRBV10-3|TRBJ2-5|13|TRBD1
TGTGCCATCAGTGGGGGACAGAAAGAGACCCAGTACTTC
CAISGGQKETQYF
>-|TRBV6-2/TRBV6-3|TRBJ1-1|14|-
TGTGCCAGCAGTCTCACCCAGGTACGCACTGAAGCTTTCTTT
CASSLTQVRTEAFF
>many|TRBV6-2/TRBV6-3|TRBJ1-1|15|-
TGTGCCAGCATTAAGAACCTCGGGGGGAGGACTGAAGCTTTCTTT
CASIKNLGGRTEAFF
>many|TRBV12-3/TRBV12-4|TRBJ2-5|16|TRBD2
TGTGCCAGCAGTCCCGGGACTAGCGGGAACCAAGAGACCCAGTACTTC
CASSPGTSGNQETQYF
>many|TRBV15|TRBJ1-5|14|-
TGTGCCACCAGCAACGCCAGGGTAAATCAGCCCCAGCATTTT
CATSNARVNQPQHF
>few|TRBV7-2|TRBJ2-3|16|TRBD2
TGTGCCAGCAGCTCAACTAGACTAGCGGTGGGGGATACGCAGTATTTT
CASSSTRLAVGDTQYF
>few|TRBV4-3|TRBJ1-4|17|TRBD1
TGCGCCAGCAGCCACGAATGGGCGCGGACAGGGGCCGAAAAACTGTTTTTT
CASSHEWARTGAEKLFF
>-|TRBV20-1|TRBJ1-5|13|-
TGCAGTGTTTCCCCCGGAGTCAATCAGCCCCAGCATTTT
CSVSPGVNQPQHF
>few|TRBV29-1|TRBJ1-3|14|-
TGCAGCGTTGACGGGGGCGCATCAGGAAACACCATATATTTT
CSVDGGASGNTIYF
>-|TRBV11-1|TRBJ2-5|15|TRBD2
TGTGCCAGCAGCTTACAACTAGCGGGAGGAGAGACCCAGTACTTC
CASSLQLAGGETQYF
>few|TRBV7-9|TRBJ2-1|14|-
TGTGCCAGCAGCTTAGCGAGGGCAGGCTGGGAGCAGTTCTTC
CASSLARAGWEQFF
>-|TRBV7-9|TRBJ2-5|14|-
TGTGCCAGCAGCTTCGGGATGCGACAAGAGACCCAGTACTTC
CASSFGMRQETQYF
>many|TRBV4-2|TRBJ2-1|13|-
TGTGCCAGCAGCCAAGATAGGCGGGGTGAGCAGTTCTTC
CASSQDRRGEQFF
>-|TRBV10-3|TRBJ1-2|15|TRBD1
TGTGCCATCAGTGAGTCGGGACAGGGTATTGGAGGCTACACCTTC
CAISESGQGIGGYTF
>-|TRBV7-8|TRBJ2-7|15|-
TGTGCCAGCAGCTCTACCGAAGGGGCGCAGGACGAGCAGTACTTC
CASSSTEGAQDEQYF
>many|TRBV10-3|TRBJ2-7|13|-
TGTGCCATCAGTGGGGGGCCCCCCTACGAGCAGTACTTC
CAISGGPPYEQYF
>few|TRBV10-3|TRBJ1-2|13|-
TGTGCCATCAGTGAGGTGACTAACTATGGCTACACCTTC
CAISEVTNYGYTF
>-|TRBV5-5|TRBJ2-1|15|-
TGTGCCAGCAGCTTGGGGGGTAGCGGCCACAATGAGCAGTTCTTC
CASSLGGSGHNEQFF
>few|TRBV20-1|TRBJ1-1|13|-
TGCAGTGCTAGGGGAATGACAGGCCTTGAAGCTTTCTTT
CSARGMTGLEAFF
>few|TRBV29-1|TRBJ2-3|14|-
TGCAGCGTTGAAGTTCAGGGGTTAACAGATACGCAGTATTTT
CSVEVQGLTDTQYF
>-|TRBV29-1|TRBJ2-7|11|-
TGCAGCGTTGAGCAAGGGTACGAGAAGTACTTC
CSVEQGYEKYF
>few|TRBV29-1|TRBJ1-4|14|TRBD1
TGCAGCGTTGGGTCGACAGGGAGGATTGAAAAACTGTTTTTT
CSVGSTGRIEKLFF
>few|TRBV6-5|TRBJ2-4|13|-
TGTGCCAGCACTTTCATAGCCAAAAACATTCAGTACTTC
CASTFIAKNIQYF
>few|TRBV6-2/TRBV6-3|TRBJ2-2|17|TRBD2
TGTGCCAGCAGCCACGGGAGCGGGGGCTATAACACCGGGGAGCTGTTTTTT
CASSHGSGGYNTGELFF
>many|TRBV28|TRBJ2-7|14|TRBD2
TGTGCCAGCAGGGGGCTAGCGGGATTCTACGAGCAGTACTTC
CASRGLAGFYEQYF
>-|TRBV12-3/TRBV12-4|TRBJ1-4|15|TRBD1
TGTGCCAGCAGTTTGTCGGGACAGGGAGGCGAAAAACTGTTTTTT
CASSLSGQGGEKLFF
>few|TRBV4-3|TRBJ2-3|15|TRBD1
TGCGCCAGCAGCCAAGAAGGACAGGCCACAGATACGCAGTATTTT
CASSQEGQATDTQYF
>many|TRBV7-2|TRBJ1-5|15|-
TGTGCCAGCAGCCCCCCGGCCGGGGGAACTCAGCCCCAGCATTTT
CASSPPAGGTQPQHF
>-|TRBV12-3/TRBV12-4|TRBJ1-6|12|-
TGTGCCAGCAGTTTCCCACATTCACCCCTCCACTTT
CASSFPHSPLHF
>few|TRBV20-1|TRBJ2-5|14|TRBD1
TGCAGTGCTACTCAAGGGACAGGGGTCAGTTCCCAGTACTTC
CSATQGTGVSSQYF
>few|TRBV5-1|TRBJ2-2|15|TRBD1
TGCGCCAGCAGCTTTGACAGGGGGGACACCGGGGAGCTGTTTTTT
CASSFDRGDTGELFF
>-|TRBV4-1|TRBJ2-1|15|TRBD2
TGCGCCAGCAGCCAAGGAACAATACTAGCGACGGAGCAGTTCTTC
CASSQGTILATEQFF
>few|TRBV16|TRBJ2-7|12|-
TGTGCCAGCAGCCTAGGGTTGGGCGAGCAGTACTTC
CASSLGLGEQYF
>many|TRBV5-1|TRBJ2-3|15|-
TGCGCCAGCAGTGATCTTGGACAAAACACAGATACGCAGTATTTT
CASSDLGQNTDTQYF
>many|TRBV11-2|TRBJ2-7|14|-
TGTGCCAGCACCTACTCGGGACGGCTCTACGAGCAGTACTTC
CASTYSGRLYEQYF
>-|TRBV30|TRBJ1-1|13|-
TGTGCCTGGAGTGTACGAGGGGGCACTGAAGCTTTCTTT
CAWSVRGGTEAFF
>few|TRBV18|TRBJ1-3|15|-
TGTGCCAGCTCACCATCCGCCCGCTCTGGAAACACCATATATTTT
CASSPSARSGNTIYF
>few|TRBV20-1|TRBJ2-5|14|-
TGCAGTGCTAGAGGAGTCGGGAGCGTCGAGACCCAGTACTTC
CSARGVGSVETQYF
>many|TRBV4-1|TRBJ1-2|16|-
TGCGCCAGCAGCCAAGAGTTTTGGCAGGGCGGATATGGCTACACCTTC
CASSQEFWQGGYGYTF